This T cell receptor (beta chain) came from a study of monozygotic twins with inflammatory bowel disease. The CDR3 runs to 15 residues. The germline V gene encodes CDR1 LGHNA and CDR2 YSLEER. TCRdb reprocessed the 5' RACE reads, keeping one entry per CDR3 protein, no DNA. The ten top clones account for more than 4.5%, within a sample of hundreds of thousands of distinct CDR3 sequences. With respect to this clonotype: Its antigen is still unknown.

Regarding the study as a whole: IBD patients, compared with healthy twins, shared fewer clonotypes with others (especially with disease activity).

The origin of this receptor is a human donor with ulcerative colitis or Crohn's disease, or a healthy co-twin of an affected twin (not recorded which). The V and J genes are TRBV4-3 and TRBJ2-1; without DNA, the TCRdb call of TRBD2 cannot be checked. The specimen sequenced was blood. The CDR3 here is CASSQDGLAGNEQFF.